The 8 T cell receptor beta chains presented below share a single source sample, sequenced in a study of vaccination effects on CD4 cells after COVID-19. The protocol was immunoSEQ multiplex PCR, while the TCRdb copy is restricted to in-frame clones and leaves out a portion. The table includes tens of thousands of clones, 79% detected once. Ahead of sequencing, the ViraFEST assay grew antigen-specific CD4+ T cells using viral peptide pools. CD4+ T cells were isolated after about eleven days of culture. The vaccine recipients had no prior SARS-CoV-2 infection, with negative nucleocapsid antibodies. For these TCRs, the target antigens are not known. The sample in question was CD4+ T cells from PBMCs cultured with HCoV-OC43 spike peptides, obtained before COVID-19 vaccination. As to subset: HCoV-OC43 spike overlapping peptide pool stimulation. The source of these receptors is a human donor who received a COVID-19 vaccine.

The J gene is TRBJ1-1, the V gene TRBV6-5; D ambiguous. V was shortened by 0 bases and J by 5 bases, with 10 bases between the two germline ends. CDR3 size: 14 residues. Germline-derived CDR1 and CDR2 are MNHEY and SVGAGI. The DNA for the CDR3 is TGTGCCAGCAGTTACTCGAGGCCGGGGACTGAAGCTTTCTTT. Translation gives CASSYSRPGTEAFF.

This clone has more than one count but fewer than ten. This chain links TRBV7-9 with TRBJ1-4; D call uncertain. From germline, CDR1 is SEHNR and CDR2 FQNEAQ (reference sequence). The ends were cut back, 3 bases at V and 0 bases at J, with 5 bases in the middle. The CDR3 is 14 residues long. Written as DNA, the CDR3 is TGTGCCAGCAGCTTCGGATCAACTAATGAAAAACTGTTTTTT. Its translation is CASSFGSTNEKLFF.

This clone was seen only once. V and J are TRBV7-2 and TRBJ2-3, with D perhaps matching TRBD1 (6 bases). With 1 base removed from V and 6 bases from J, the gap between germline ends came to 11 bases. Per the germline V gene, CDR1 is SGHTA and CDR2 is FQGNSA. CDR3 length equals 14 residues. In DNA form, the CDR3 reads TGTGCCAGCAGCTTAGTGGGGGCGCTGGATACGCAGTATTTT. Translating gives CASSLVGALDTQYF. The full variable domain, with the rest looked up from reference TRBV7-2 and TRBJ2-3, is GAGVSQSPSNKVTEKGKDVELRCDPISGHTALYWYRQSLGQGLEFLIYFQGNSAPDKSGLPSDRFSAERTGGSVSTLTIQRTQQEDSAVYLCASSLVGALDTQYFGPGTRLTVL.

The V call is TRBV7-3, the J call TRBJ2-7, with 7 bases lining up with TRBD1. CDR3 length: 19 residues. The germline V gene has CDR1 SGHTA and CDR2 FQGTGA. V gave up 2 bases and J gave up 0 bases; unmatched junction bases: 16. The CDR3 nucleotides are TGTGCCAGCAGCTTAGAAACCCCTACTCAGAGGACAGGCTCCTACGAGCAGTACGTC. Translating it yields CASSLETPTQRTGSYEQYV.

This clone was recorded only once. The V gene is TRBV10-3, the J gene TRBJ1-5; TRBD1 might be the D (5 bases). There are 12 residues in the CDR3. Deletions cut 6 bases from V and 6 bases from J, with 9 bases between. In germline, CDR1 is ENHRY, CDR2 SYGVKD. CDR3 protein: CAISPGSQPQHF. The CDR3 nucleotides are TGTGCCATCAGCCCAGGGAGTCAGCCCCAGCATTTT.

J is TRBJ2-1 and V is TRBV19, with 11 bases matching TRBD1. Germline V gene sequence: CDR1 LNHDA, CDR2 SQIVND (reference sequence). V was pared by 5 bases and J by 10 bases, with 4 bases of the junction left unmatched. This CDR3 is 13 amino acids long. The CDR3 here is CASSGQGALEQFF. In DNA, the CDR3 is TGTGCCAGTAGTGGACAGGGGGCCCTGGAGCAGTTCTTC.

The CDR3: CASSLVTGFDNSPLHF. In DNA form, the CDR3 reads TGCGCCAGCAGCTTGGTGACAGGTTTCGATAATTCACCCCTCCACTTT. J is TRBJ1-6 and V is TRBV5-1; D possibly corresponds to TRBD1 (6 bases). The CDR3 is 16 residues long. The germline V and J ends were trimmed by 0 bases and 5 bases, with 12 bases remaining between them. The germline V gene encodes CDR1 SGHRS and CDR2 YFSETQ.

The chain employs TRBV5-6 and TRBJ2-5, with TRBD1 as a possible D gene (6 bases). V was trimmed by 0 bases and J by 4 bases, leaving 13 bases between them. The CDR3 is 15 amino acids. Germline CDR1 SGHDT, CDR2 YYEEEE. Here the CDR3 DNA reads TGTGCCAGCAGCTTGGAGGGTAGAGGGGGAGAGACCCAGTACTTC. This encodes CASSLEGRGGETQYF.